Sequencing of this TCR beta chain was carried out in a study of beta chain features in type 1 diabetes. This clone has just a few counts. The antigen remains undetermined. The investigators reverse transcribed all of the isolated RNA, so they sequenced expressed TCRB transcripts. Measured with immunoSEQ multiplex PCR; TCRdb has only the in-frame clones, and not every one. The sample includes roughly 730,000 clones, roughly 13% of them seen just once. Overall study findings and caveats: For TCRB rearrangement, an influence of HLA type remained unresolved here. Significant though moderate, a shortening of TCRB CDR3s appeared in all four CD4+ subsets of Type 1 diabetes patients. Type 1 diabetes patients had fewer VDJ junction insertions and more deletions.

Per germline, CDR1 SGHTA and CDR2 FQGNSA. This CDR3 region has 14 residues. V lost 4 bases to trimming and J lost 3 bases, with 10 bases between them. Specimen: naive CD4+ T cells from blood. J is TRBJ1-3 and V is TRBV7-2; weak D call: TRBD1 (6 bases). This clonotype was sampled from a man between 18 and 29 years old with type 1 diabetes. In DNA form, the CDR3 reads TGTGCCAGCAGCTCACAGGGCGTTGGAAACACCATATATTTT. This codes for CASSSQGVGNTIYF.